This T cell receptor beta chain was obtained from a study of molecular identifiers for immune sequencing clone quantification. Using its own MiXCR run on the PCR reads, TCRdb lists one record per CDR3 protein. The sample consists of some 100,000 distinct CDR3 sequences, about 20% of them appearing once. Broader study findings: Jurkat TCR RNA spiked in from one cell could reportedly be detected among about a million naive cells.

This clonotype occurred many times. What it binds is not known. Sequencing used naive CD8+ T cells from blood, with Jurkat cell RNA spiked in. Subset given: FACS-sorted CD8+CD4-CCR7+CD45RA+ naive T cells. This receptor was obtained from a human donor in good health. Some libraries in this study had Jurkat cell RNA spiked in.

The CDR3, as DNA: TGTGCCAGCAGCTTAGGGCGGACCCCCTACAATGAGCAGTTCTTC. Protein product: CASSLGRTPYNEQFF. V gene TRBV7-2 combines with J gene TRBJ2-1; D gene ambiguous. Germline CDR1 and CDR2: SGHTA and FQGNSA. The CDR3 consists of 15 residues. V lost 1 base, J lost 2 bases, and 9 bases lay in between.